This paragraph covers one T cell receptor beta chain sequence. The sample belongs to a study of blood T cell repertoires in COVID-19. Source study methods: Nucleated cell counts were estimated from reference gene primer amplification. Measured with immunoSEQ multiplex PCR; TCRdb has only the in-frame clones, and not every one. For V, J and clone size, that table is used; D and trimming come from the DNA. This sample has approximately 210,000 clones; about 90% occur once, and the top ten carry 1.9%. CDR3 length equals 16 residues. J gave up 7 bases and V 0 bases, and 9 bases lay outside the gene matches. CDR1 and CDR2 from the germline V gene are SGHDT and YYEEEE.

The rearrangement links TRBV5-6 to TRBJ2-2; TRBD2 matches at 7 bases. The sequencing input was peripheral blood. This receptor was identified in a man aged 40-49 years with active or convalescent COVID-19. CDR3 in DNA: TGTGCCAGCAGCTTGGTTGCCCGGGAGGAGGGCGGGGAGCTGTTTTTT. This gives the protein CASSLVAREEGGELFF.